This TCR beta chain is from a study of read filtering for tumor transcriptome and immune sequencing. Study at large: Among patients, 17 to 20 were male and more than 12 female, aged 47 to 80 (mean around 66). Study results and limitations: IR-seq captured clonotypes deeper and more reliably than RNA-seq. IR-seq and RNA-seq agreed better without single-read clonotypes. About four fifths of IR-seq clonotypes had a single read, yet these held 3.5% to 4.5% of reads.

The library was built from roughly 400 ng RNA with molecular barcoded adaptors for alpha/delta and beta/gamma chains. TCRdb re-derived calls from the reads in MiXCR, one entry per CDR3 protein. Of more than 100,000 distinct CDR3 sequences listed, approximately 13% are singletons. In its sample, this clonotype was seen many times. Its antigen is still unknown. This CDR3 contains 15 residues. Trimming removed 4 bases at V and 1 base at J, with 12 bases between. Germline-derived CDR1 and CDR2 are LGHNA and YNFKEQ. Material: a population of CD138-negative cells sorted from bone marrow. J is TRBJ2-3 and V is TRBV4-2; D gene ambiguous. The TCR was taken from a donor at least 40 years old with multiple myeloma. The CDR3 loop is CASSPATLGTDTQYF. The CDR3 DNA is TGTGCCAGCAGCCCCGCGACCCTTGGCACAGATACGCAGTATTTT.